This T cell receptor beta chain was sequenced in a study of T cell repertoires in breast cancer. Study summary: Samples were breast cancer tumors, lymph nodes and blood from patients, and control blood.

An expanded emulsion RT-PCR with primers for all TCR V genes paired CD8+ T cell chains. Blocking oligonucleotides added to a second nested PCR suppressed unpaired genes. Using its own MiXCR run on the emulsion pairing reads, TCRdb lists one record per CDR3 protein. The sample has roughly 40,000 distinct CDR3 sequences, 45% seen once. The CDR3 length is 14 residues. The germline V and J ends were trimmed by 6 bases and 0 bases, with 9 bases remaining between them. The V gene's germline CDR1 is MNHNS and CDR2 SASEGT. Study results and caveats: More than 15 TCR pairs shared by seven or more tumors were possibly tumor-specific. Eight TRBV7 primers may have caused mispriming bias toward TRBV7 in shared TCRs. Clone recovery by emulsion RT-PCR was skewed, so it was considered qualitative.

A note on this clonotype: The antigen remains undetermined.

The chain couples TRBV6-1 to TRBJ1-5; TRBD1 might be the D (5 bases). This clonotype originated in a pool of human donors with breast cancer or a healthy control (not recorded which). Sample: CD8+ T cells. In DNA form, the CDR3 reads TGTGCCAGCAGCCAGGGAACTAGCAATCAGCCCCAGCATTTT. This gives the protein CASSQGTSNQPQHF.